Each of the 4 T cell receptor beta chains below was sequenced from the same sample in a study of blood T cell repertoires in COVID-19. Assay: immunoSEQ multiplex PCR; the TCRdb copy retains only in-frame clones and omits some. Among 250,000 to 350,000 clones listed, roughly 90% were seen once. The sequenced sample consisted of peripheral blood. The source is a young woman with COVID-19, enrolled during active disease.

This clone appeared a single time. This chain uses TRBV4-1 with TRBJ1-4; 7 nucleotides match TRBD1. The CDR3 is made up of 14 amino acids. J lost 5 bases, V lost 5 bases, and 5 bases had no gene match. The germline gives CDR1 MGHRA, CDR2 YSYEKL. DNA for the CDR3: TGCGCCAGCAGCGAAGGGACAGTCAATGAAAAACTGTTTTTT. Protein: CASSEGTVNEKLFF.

The chain has TRBV10-2 and TRBJ1-3, with D uncertain. This CDR3 contains 17 residues. Germline CDR1 reads WSHSY; CDR2 reads SAAADI. The ends were cut back, 4 bases at V and 4 bases at J, with 20 bases in the middle. The CDR3 sequence: CASSGPGGLTFGNTIYF. As DNA, the CDR3 is TGCGCCAGCAGTGGGCCTGGAGGTCTAACGTTCGGAAACACCATATATTTT.

The rearrangement joins TRBV24-1 to TRBJ1-1; the match to TRBD1 covers 11 bases. The germline V gene encodes CDR1 KGHDR and CDR2 SFDVKD. Trimming took 3 bases from V and 1 from J; bases not matched to a gene: 6. This CDR3 has 17 residues. DNA of the CDR3: TGTGCCACCAGTGATCCCTTGGGGACAGGGGGGAACACTGAAGCTTTCTTT. As protein: CATSDPLGTGGNTEAFF.

This clone was seen a single time. This chain uses TRBV5-1 with TRBJ1-4; 8 bases are shared with TRBD1. V lost 4 bases to trimming and J lost 7 bases; unmatched junction nucleotides: 9. Germline CDR1 SGHRS, CDR2 YFSETQ. The CDR3 has 15 residues. The DNA of the CDR3 is TGCGCCAGCAGCAAGACAGGGGAACGAAGTGAAAAACTGTTTTTT. It is translated as CASSKTGERSEKLFF.